This T cell receptor (beta chain) was recorded in a study of tumor and adjacent non-tumor tissue in lung cancer. Study-wide background: Patients comprised roughly 12 adenocarcinoma, 2 squamous cell carcinoma and 1 small cell lung cancer. On average, productive TCRbeta reads reached around 4 million per sample.

Three rounds of nested PCR, following a modified ARM-PCR protocol, produced the TCRbeta library. TCRdb independently ran MiXCR on the multiplex PCR reads; one entry per CDR3 protein. Of 120,000 to 150,000 distinct CDR3 sequences listed, around 60% are singletons. This clonotype was seen more than once but under ten times. It may be a read error: a sequence one base away is much more abundant. Trimming shortened V by 1 base and J by 7 bases, and 14 bases separated the two germline ends. CDR1 and CDR2 from the germline V gene are SGHDT and YYEEEE. The length of the CDR3 is 14 residues. No cell sorting was done before RNA was extracted from the tissue.

The specimen sequenced was lung tumor tissue. The genes are TRBV5-6 and TRBJ1-2; TRBD1 is a possible D gene (5 bases). The sequence was obtained from a man aged 55 to 69 with small cell lung cancer. CDR3 sequence reads: CASSLPGRWCGYTF. CDR3 sequence (DNA): TGTGCCAGCAGCTTGCCGGGACGGTGGTGTGGCTACACCTTC.